The present TCR beta chain was sequenced within a study of breast tumors, draining lymph nodes, adjacent tissues (TCRdb year 2016). Broadly, across the study: TCR beta repertoires were compared across tumor, adjacent nontumor tissue and axillary lymph nodes obtained from breast cancer patients. The study was designed to assess the relationships and possible T-cell exchange between tumor, surrounding tissue and draining lymph node repertoires in human breast cancer. On the study overall, not on this receptor specifically: In luminal-like breast cancer, tumor and nontumor tissue repertoires resembled each other significantly more than in basal-like breast cancer. Tumor T-cell repertoires showed less diversity than lymph node repertoires and more diversity than nontumor tissue repertoires, and tumor T-cell repertoires showed preferential V and J gene usage. The data were considered consistent with the idea that most tumor T cells come from the lymph node and then expand in tumor tissue. Rather than being directly demonstrated, the conclusion that tumor T cells originate in lymph nodes was presented as consistent with a hypothesis.

Sequencer: Illumina HiSeq 2000. Multiplex PCR amplification was used to build the TCR beta chain libraries. The amplified TCR beta chain products were analyzed by high-throughput sequencing. TCRdb handled the public reads itself, with Q25 trimming in fastp and clone calling in MiXCR, and kept productive beta chains. Rows merge per CDR3 protein into single entries with the most common DNA and genes. Across this sample there are about 110,000 distinct CDR3 sequences, with about 30% seen only once. The top ten hold less than 6% of the sample. Lymph node samples came from the axillary draining lymph nodes of breast cancer patients. According to the germline V gene, CDR1 reads ENHRY and CDR2 reads SYGVKD. The CDR3 contains 17 residues, cysteine and phenylalanine counted. Only the CDR3 DNA is retained, 51 bases long and in frame from the first base. Trimming takes 4 bases off V and 4 bases off J; junction bases not matched to a gene: 13.

Worth noting for this clonotype: This receptor's antigen is unknown. There are no base qualities to consult, and no much larger clone falls within one base.

This TCR was sampled from a female donor with breast cancer. Some clones in this sample may be carry-over from other donors' samples. Sequenced input: axillary lymph node tissue. The chain employs TRBV10-3 and TRBJ2-3, and 8 junction bases match TRBD1. The CDR3 region: CAISASNGQGFSDTQYF. The bases are TGTGCCATCAGTGCTAGTAATGGACAGGGATTTTCAGATACGCAGTATTTT.